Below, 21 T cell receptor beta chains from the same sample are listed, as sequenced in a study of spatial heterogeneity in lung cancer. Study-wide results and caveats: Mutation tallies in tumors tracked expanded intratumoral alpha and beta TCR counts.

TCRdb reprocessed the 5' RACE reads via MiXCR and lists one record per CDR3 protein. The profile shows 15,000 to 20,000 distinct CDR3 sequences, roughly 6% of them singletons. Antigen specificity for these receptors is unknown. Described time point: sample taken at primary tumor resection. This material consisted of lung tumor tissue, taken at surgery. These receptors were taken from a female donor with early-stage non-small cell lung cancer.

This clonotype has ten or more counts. CDR3 sequence reads: CSARLPGLRAESEQFF. The DNA of the CDR3 is TGCAGTGCTCGACTCCCGGGACTAAGGGCTGAAAGTGAGCAGTTCTTC. This chain links TRBV20-1 with TRBJ2-1; 7 bases match TRBD2. With 5 bases clipped from V and 9 bases from J, the junction kept 19 bases outside the gene matches. Germline V lookup: CDR1 DFQATT, CDR2 SNEGSKA (reference sequence). The CDR3 has 16 residues.

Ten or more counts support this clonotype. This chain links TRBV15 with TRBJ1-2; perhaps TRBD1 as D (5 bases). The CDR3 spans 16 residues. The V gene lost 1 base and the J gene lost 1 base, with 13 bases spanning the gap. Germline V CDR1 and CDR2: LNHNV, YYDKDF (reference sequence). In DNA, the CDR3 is TGTGCCACCAGCAGAGTACTAGGACAACTTAACTATGGCTACACCTTC. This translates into CATSRVLGQLNYGYTF. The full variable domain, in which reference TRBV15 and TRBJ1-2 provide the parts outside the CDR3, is DAMVIQNPRYQVTQFGKPVTLSCSQTLNHNVMYWYQQKSSQAPKLLFHYYDKDFNNEADTPDNFQSRRPNTSFCFLDIRSPGLGDTAMYLCATSRVLGQLNYGYTFGSGTRLTVV.

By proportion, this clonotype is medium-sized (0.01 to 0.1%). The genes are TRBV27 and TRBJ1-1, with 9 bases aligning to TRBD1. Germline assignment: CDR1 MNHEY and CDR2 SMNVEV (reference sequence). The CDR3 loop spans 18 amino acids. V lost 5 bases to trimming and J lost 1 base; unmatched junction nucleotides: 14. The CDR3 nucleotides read TGTGCCAGCAGTCCACCGGGACAGGGATTCGTTTGGAACACTGAAGCTTTCTTT. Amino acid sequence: CASSPPGQGFVWNTEAFF.

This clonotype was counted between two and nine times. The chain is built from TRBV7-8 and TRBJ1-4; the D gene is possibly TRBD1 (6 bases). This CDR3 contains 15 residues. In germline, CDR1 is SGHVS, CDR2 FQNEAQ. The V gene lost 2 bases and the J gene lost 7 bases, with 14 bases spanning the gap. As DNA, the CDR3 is TGTGCCAGCAGCTTATCCGGGACATACCTTGAAAAACTGTTTTTT. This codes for CASSLSGTYLEKLFF.

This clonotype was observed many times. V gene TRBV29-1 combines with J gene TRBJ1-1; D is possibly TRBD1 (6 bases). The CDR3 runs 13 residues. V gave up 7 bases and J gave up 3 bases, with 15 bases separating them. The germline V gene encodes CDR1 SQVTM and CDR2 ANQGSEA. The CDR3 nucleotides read TGCAGCGGACATCCTTACAGGGACACTGAAGCTTTCTTT. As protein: CSGHPYRDTEAFF.

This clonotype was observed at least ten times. In DNA, the CDR3 is TGTGCCAGCAGCTTAACCCTAGCGGGAAATACGCAGTATTTT. The encoded protein is CASSLTLAGNTQYF. The chain has TRBV11-2 and TRBJ2-3; TRBD2 matches at 9 bases. After removal of 2 bases from V and 7 bases from J, the junction contained 4 bases not matched to a gene. Germline V gene data show CDR1 as SGHAT and CDR2 as FQNNGV. The CDR3 runs to 14 residues.

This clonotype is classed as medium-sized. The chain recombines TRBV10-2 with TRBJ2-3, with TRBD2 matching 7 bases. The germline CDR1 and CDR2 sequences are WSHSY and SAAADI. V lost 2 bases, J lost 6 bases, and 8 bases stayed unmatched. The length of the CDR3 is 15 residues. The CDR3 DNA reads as TGCGCCAGCAGTGAGCCGTTAGCGGGTTTGGATACGCAGTATTTT. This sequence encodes CASSEPLAGLDTQYF.

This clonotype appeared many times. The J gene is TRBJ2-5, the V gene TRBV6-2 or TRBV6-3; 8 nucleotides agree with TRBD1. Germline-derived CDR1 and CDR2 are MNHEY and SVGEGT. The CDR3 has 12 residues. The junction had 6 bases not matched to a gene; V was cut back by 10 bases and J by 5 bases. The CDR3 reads CATRTGYETQYF. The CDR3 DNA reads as TGTGCCACCCGGACAGGGTACGAGACCCAGTACTTC.

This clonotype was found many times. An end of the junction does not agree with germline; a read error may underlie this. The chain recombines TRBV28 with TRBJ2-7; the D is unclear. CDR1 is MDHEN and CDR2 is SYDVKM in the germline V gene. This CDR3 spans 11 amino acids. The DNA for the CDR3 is TGTGCCAGCAGCGATCGGGTCCGAGTCAACTTC. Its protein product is CASSDRVRVNF.

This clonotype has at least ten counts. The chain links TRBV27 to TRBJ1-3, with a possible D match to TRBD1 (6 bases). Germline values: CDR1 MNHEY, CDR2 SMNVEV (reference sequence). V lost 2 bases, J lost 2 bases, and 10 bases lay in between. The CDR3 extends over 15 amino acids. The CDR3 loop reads CASSLTGSTGNTIYF. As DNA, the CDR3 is TGTGCCAGCAGTTTAACAGGGTCAACTGGAAACACCATATATTTT.

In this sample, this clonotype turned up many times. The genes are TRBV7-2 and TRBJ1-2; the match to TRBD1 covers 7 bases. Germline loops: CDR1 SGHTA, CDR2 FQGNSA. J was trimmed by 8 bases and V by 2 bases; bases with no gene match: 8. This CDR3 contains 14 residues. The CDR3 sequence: CASSLLRDRGGYTF. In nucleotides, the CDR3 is TGTGCCAGCAGCTTACTCCGGGACAGAGGAGGCTACACCTTC. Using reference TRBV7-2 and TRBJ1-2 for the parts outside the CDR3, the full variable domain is GAGVSQSPSNKVTEKGKDVELRCDPISGHTALYWYRQSLGQGLEFLIYFQGNSAPDKSGLPSDRFSAERTGGSVSTLTIQRTQQEDSAVYLCASSLLRDRGGYTFGSGTRLTVV.

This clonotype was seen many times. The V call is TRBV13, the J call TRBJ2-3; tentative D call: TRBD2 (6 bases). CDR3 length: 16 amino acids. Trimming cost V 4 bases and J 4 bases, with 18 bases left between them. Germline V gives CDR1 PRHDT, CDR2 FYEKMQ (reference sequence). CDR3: CASSYRTNRGSDTQYF. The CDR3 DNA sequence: TGTGCCAGCAGCTACCGGACTAACCGAGGTTCAGATACGCAGTATTTT.

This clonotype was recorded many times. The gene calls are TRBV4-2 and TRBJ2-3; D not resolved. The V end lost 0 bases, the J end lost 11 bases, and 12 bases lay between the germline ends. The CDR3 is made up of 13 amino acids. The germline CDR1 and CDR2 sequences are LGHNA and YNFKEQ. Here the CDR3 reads CASSQEASRKQYF. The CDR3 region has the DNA TGTGCCAGCAGCCAAGAAGCCTCCCGGAAGCAGTATTTT.

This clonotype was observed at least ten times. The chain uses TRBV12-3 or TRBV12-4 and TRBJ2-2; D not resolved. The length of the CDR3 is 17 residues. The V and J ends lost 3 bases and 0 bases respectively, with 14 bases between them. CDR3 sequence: CASSFKLDAANTGELFF. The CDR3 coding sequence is TGTGCCAGCAGTTTTAAATTAGACGCCGCGAACACCGGGGAGCTGTTTTTT.

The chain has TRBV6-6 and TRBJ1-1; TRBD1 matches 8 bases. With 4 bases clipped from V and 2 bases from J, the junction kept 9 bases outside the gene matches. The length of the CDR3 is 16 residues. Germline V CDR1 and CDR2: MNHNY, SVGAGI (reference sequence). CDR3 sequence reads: CASSFSGDRYNTEAFF. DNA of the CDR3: TGTGCCAGCAGTTTTTCCGGGGACAGGTATAACACTGAAGCTTTCTTT.

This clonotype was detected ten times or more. CDR3 DNA: TGCAGTGCTAGAATCATAAGGGCTAGCGGGATGTTCGAGCAGTACTTC. It yields the protein CSARIIRASGMFEQYF. V is TRBV20-1 and J is TRBJ2-7; 9 bases fit TRBD2. This CDR3 spans 16 amino acids. The germline V gene has CDR1 DFQATT and CDR2 SNEGSKA (reference sequence). Trimming removed 2 bases from V and 6 bases from J; junction bases left unmatched: 14.

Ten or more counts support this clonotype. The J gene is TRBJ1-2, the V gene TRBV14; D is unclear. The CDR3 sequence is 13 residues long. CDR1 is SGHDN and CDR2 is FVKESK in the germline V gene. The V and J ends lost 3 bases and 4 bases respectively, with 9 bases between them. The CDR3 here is CASSHGPSYGYTF. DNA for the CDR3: TGTGCCAGCAGCCATGGACCGTCCTATGGCTACACCTTC.

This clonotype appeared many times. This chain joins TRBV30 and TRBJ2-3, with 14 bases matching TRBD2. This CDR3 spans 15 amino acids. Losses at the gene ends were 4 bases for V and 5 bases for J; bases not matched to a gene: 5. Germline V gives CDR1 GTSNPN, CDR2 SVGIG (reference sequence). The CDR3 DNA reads TGTGCCTGGACCCGACTAGCGGGAGGGTTAGATACGCAGTATTTT. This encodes CAWTRLAGGLDTQYF.

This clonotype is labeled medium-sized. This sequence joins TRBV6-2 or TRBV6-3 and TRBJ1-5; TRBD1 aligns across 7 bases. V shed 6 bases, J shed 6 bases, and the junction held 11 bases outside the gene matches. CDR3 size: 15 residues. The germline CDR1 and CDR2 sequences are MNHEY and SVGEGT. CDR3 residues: CASRPSDRESQPQHF. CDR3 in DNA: TGTGCCAGCAGACCCTCCGACAGGGAGAGTCAGCCCCAGCATTTT.

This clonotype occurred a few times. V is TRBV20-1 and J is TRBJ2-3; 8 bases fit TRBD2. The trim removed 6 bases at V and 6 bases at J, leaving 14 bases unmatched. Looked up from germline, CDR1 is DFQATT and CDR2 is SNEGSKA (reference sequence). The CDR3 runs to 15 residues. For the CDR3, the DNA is TGCAGTGCCCGGAAAGCGGGAGTAGCGGGGGATACGCAGTATTTT. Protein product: CSARKAGVAGDTQYF.

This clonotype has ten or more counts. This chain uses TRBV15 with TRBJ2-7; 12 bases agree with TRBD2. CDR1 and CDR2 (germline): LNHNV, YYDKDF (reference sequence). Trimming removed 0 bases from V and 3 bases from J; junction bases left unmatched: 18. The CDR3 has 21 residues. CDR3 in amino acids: CATSRDRGGRRLAGERYEQYF. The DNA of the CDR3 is TGTGCCACCAGCAGAGATCGAGGGGGACGGAGACTAGCGGGAGAACGCTACGAGCAGTACTTC.